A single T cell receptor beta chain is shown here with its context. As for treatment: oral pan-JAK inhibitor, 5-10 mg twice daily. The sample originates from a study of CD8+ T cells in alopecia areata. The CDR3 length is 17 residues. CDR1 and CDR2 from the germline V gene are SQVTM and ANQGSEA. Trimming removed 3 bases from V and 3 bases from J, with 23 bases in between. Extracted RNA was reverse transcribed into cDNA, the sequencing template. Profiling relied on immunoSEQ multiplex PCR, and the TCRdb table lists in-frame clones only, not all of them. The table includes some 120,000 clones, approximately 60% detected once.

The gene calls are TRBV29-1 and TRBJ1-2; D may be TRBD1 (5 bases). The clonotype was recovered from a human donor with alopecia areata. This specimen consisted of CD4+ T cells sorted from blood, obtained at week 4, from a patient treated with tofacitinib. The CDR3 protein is CSVEIPNPGSLDYGYTF. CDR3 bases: TGCAGCGTTGAGATCCCCAATCCAGGGTCATTAGACTATGGCTACACCTTC.